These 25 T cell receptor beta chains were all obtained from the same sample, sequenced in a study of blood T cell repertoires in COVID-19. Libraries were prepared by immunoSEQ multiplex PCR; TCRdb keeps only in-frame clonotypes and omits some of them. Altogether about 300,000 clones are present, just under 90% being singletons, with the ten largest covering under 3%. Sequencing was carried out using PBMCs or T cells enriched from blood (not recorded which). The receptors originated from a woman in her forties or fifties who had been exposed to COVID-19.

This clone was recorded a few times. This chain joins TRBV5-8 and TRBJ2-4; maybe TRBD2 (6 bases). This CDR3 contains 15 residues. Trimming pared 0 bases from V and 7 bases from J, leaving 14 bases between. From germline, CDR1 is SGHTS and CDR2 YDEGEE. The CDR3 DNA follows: TGTGCCAGCAGCTTGGAGCGTCAGCGGGTCAACATTCAGTACTTC. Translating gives CASSLERQRVNIQYF.

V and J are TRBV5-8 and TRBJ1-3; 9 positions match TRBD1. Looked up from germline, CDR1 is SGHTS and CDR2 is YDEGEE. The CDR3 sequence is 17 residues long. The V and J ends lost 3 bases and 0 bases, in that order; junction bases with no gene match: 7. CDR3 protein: CASSSNRGPSSGNTIYF. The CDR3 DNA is TGTGCCAGCAGCTCCAACAGGGGGCCCTCCTCTGGAAACACCATATATTTT.

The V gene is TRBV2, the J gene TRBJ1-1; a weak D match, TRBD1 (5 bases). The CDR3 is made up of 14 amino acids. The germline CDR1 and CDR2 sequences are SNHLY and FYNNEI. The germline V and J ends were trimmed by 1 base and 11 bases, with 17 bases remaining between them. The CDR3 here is CASSEGYRRERAFF. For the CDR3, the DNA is TGTGCCAGCAGTGAAGGCTACAGGCGGGAAAGGGCTTTCTTT.

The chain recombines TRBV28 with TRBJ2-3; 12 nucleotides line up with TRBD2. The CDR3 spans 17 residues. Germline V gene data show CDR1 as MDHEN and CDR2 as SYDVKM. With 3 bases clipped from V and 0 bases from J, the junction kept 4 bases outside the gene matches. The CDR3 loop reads CASSFDLAGGSTDTQYF. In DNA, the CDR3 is TGTGCCAGCAGTTTCGATCTAGCGGGGGGGAGCACAGATACGCAGTATTTT.

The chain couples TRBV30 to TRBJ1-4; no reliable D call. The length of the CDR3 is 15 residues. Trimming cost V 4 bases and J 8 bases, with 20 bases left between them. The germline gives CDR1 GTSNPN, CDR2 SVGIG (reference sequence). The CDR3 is CAWTPMRRVNEKLFF. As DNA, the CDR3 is TGTGCCTGGACCCCTATGAGGAGGGTGAACGAAAAACTGTTTTTT.

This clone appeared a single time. The CDR3 loop reads CASSLDRAMAFF. The CDR3, as DNA: TGTGCCAGCAGCTTGGACAGGGCTATGGCTTTCTTT. The chain uses TRBV7-2 and TRBJ1-1, with 8 bases identical to TRBD1. V lost 3 bases and J lost 11; bases outside the gene matches: 5. This CDR3 has 12 residues. Germline CDR1 is SGHTA and CDR2 is FQGNSA. Variable domain in full (rest from reference TRBV7-2 and TRBJ1-1): GAGVSQSPSNKVTEKGKDVELRCDPISGHTALYWYRQSLGQGLEFLIYFQGNSAPDKSGLPSDRFSAERTGGSVSTLTIQRTQQEDSAVYLCASSLDRAMAFFGQGTRLTVV.

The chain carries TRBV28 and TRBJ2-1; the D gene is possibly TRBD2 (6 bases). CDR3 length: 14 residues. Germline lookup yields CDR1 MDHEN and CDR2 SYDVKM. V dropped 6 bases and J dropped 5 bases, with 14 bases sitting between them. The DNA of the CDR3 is TGTGCCAGCAGCCCCTGGGACTTTCACAATGAGCAGTTCTTC. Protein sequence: CASSPWDFHNEQFF.

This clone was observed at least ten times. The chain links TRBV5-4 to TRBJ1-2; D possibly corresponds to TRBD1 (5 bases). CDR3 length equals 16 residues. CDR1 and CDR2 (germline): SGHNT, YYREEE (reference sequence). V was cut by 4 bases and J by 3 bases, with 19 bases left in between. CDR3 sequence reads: CASSPTVGGWDYGYTF. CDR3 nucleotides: TGTGCCAGCAGCCCCACGGTGGGGGGTTGGGACTATGGCTACACCTTC.

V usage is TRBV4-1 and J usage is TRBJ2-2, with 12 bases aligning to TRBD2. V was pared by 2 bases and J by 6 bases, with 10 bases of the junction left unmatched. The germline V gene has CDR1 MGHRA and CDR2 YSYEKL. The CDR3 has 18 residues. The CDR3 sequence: CASSQLLAGGGRAGELFF. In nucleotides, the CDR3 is TGCGCCAGCAGCCAATTACTAGCGGGGGGCGGAAGGGCCGGGGAGCTGTTTTTT.

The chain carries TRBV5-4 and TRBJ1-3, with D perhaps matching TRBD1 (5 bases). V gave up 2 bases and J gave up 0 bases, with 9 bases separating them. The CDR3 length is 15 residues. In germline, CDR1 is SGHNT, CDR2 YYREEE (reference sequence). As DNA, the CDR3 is TGTGCCAGCAGCTTAGACAGCCACTCTGGAAACACCATATATTTT. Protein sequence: CASSLDSHSGNTIYF. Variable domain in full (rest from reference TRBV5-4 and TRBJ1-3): ETGVTQSPTHLIKTRGQQVTLRCSSQSGHNTVSWYQQALGQGPQFIFQYYREEENGRGNFPPRFSGLQFPNYSSELNVNALELDDSALYLCASSLDSHSGNTIYFGEGSWLTVV.

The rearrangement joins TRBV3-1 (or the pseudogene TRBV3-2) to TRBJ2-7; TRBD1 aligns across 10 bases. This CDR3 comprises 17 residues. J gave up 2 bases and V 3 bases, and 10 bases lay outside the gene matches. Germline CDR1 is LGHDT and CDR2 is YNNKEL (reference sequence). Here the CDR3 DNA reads TGTGCCAGCAGCCATAGGGTTTCCGGGACAGGGGCCTACGAGCAGTACTTC. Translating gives CASSHRVSGTGAYEQYF.

CDR3: CATSPLAGGRNEQFF. The CDR3, as DNA: TGTGCCACCAGCCCTCTAGCGGGGGGGCGGAATGAGCAGTTCTTC. The chain uses TRBV24-1 and TRBJ2-1; 12 bases line up with TRBD2. V shed 7 bases, J shed 7 bases, and the junction held 7 bases outside the gene matches. CDR1 and CDR2 (germline): KGHDR, SFDVKD. This CDR3 is 15 amino acids long.

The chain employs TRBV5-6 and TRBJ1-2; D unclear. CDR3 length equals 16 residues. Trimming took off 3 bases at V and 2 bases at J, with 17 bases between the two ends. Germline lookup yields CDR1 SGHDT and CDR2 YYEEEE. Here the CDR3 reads CASSSARVFANYGYTF. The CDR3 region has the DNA TGTGCCAGCAGCTCCGCTCGGGTTTTTGCGAACTATGGCTACACCTTC.

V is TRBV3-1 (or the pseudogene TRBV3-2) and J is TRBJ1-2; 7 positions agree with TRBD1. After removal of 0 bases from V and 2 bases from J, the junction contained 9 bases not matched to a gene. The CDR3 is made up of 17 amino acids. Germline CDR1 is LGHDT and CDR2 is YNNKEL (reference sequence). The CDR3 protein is CASSQDLTGQLNYGYTF. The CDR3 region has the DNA TGTGCCAGCAGCCAAGATCTTACGGGACAGTTGAACTATGGCTACACCTTC.

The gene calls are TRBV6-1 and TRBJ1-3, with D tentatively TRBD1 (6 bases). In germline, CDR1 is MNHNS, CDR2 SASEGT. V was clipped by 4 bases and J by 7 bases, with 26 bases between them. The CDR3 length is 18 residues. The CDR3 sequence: CASSGSRTDYLSVNTIYF. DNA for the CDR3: TGTGCCAGCAGTGGGAGTAGGACAGACTACCTCTCTGTGAACACCATATATTTT.

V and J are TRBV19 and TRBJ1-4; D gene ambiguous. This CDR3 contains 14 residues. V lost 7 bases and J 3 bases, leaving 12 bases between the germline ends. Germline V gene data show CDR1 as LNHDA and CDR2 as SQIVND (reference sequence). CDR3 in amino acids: CASTPTASNEKLFF. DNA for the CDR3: TGTGCCAGTACGCCTACAGCCTCTAATGAAAAACTGTTTTTT.

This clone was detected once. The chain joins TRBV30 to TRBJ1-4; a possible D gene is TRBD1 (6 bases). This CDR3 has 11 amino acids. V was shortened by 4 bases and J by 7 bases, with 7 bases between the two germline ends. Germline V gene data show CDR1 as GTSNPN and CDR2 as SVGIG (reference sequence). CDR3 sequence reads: CAWKGGEKLFF. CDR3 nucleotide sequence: TGTGCCTGGAAAGGGGGTGAAAAACTGTTTTTT.

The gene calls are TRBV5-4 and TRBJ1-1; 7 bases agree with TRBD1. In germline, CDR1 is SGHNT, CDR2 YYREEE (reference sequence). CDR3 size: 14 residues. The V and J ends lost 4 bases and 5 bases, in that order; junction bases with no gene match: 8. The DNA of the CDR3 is TGTGCCAGCAGCGAGGGACAGCTAATGACTGAAGCTTTCTTT. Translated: CASSEGQLMTEAFF.

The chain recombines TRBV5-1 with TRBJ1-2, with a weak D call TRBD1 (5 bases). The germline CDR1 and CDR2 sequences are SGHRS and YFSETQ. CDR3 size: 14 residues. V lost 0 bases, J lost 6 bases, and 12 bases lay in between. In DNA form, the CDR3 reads TGCGCCAGCAGCTTGGAGGCAGGGAACAATGGCTACACCTTC. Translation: CASSLEAGNNGYTF.

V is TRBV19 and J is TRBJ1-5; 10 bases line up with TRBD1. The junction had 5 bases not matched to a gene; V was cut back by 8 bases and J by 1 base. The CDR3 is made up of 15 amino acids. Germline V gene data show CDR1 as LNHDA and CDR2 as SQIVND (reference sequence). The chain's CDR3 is CASVDRGLSNQPQHF. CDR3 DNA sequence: TGTGCCAGTGTTGACAGGGGGCTAAGCAATCAGCCCCAGCATTTT.

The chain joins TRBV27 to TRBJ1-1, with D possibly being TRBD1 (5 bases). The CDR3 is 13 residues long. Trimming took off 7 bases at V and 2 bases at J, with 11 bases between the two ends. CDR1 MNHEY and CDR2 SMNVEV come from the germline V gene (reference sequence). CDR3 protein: CASNLGQNTEAFF. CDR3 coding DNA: TGTGCCAGCAACCTAGGACAAAACACTGAAGCTTTCTTT.

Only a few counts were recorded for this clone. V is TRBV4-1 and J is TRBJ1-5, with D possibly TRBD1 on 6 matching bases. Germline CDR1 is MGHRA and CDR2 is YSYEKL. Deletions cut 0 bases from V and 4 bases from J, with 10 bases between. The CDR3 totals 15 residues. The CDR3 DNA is TGCGCCAGCAGCCAAGATTTACAGGGAAATCAGCCCCAGCATTTT. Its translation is CASSQDLQGNQPQHF.

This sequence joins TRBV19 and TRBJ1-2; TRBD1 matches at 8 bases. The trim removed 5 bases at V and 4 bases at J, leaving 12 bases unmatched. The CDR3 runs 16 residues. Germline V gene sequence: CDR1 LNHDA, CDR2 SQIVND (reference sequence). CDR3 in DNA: TGTGCCAGTAGTCTACAAACCCAGGGGGCGGCCTATGGCTACACCTTC. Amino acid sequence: CASSLQTQGAAYGYTF. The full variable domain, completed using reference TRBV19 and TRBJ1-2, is DGGITQSPKYLFRKEGQNVTLSCEQNLNHDAMYWYRQDPGQGLRLIYYSQIVNDFQKGDIAEGYSVSREKKESFPLTVTSAQKNPTAFYLCASSLQTQGAAYGYTFGSGTRLTVV.

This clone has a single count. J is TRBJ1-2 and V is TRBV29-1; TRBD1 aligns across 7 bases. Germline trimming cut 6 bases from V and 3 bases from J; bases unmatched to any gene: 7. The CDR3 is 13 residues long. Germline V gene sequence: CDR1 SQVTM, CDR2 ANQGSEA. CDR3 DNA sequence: TGCAGCGTCCAAGGGGGCGTCTACTATGGCTACACCTTC. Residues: CSVQGGVYYGYTF.

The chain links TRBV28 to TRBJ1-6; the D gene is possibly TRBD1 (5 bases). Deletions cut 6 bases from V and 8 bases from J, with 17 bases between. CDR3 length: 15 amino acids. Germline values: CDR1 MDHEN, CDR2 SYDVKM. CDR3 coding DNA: TGTGCCAGCAGGCAGGGTGCGGGAATTGATTCACCCCTCCACTTT. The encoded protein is CASRQGAGIDSPLHF.